The 5 T cell receptor beta chains below all came from one sample that was sequenced in a study of cytomegalovirus exposure and HLA in healthy donors. PCR employed 60 Vbeta and 13 Jbeta primers. Repertoires were generated with immunoSEQ multiplex PCR, while TCRdb's copy carries only in-frame clones and drops some. The data show 150,000 to 200,000 clones, about three quarters seen once. What was sequenced was PBMCs. The receptors here all came from a female donor in good health and CMV-seronegative.

This clone was observed a single time. The rearrangement uses TRBV28 and TRBJ1-1, with D maybe TRBD1 (5 bases). Germline V gives CDR1 MDHEN, CDR2 SYDVKM. The V end lost 4 bases, the J end lost 7 bases, and 10 bases lay between the germline ends. The CDR3 is made up of 12 amino acids. DNA of the CDR3: TGTGCCAGCAGTTCAGGACAACTTGAAGCTTTCTTT. Its translation: CASSSGQLEAFF.

The chain recombines TRBV7-2 with TRBJ2-5; 10 positions match TRBD2. The last part of the DNA fits TRBJ2-7 better; the J call may be wrong. CDR1 SGHTA and CDR2 FQGNSA come from the germline V gene. The CDR3 covers 15 residues. CDR3 region: CASSLESGRGYEQYF. CDR3 DNA sequence: TGTGCCAGCAGCTTAGAGAGCGGGAGGGGCTACGAGCAGTACTTC.

V is TRBV7-9 and J is TRBJ2-7; 7 bases fit TRBD2. Looked up from germline, CDR1 is SEHNR and CDR2 is FQNEAQ (reference sequence). Germline trimming cut 1 base from V and 4 bases from J; bases unmatched to any gene: 4. This CDR3 is built from 14 residues. CDR3 nucleotide sequence: TGTGCCAGCAGCTTAGTGGGGAGGGAATACGAGCAGTACTTC. Amino acids: CASSLVGREYEQYF.

The chain is built from TRBV7-3 and TRBJ1-1; D unresolved. This CDR3 contains 12 residues. Germline CDR1 is SGHTA and CDR2 is FQGTGA. With 8 bases removed from V and 1 base from J, the gap between germline ends came to 8 bases. DNA for the CDR3: TGTGCCAGCGCAGCAGGGAACACTGAAGCTTTCTTT. Its translation is CASAAGNTEAFF.

V and J are TRBV7-2 and TRBJ1-1; D possibly corresponds to TRBD1 (5 bases). The V gene's germline CDR1 is SGHTA and CDR2 FQGNSA. This CDR3 spans 14 amino acids. V was cut by 2 bases and J by 1 base, with 8 bases left in between. CDR3 residues: CASSLLGGNTEAFF. Here the CDR3 DNA reads TGTGCCAGCAGCTTATTGGGGGGGAACACTGAAGCTTTCTTT. Supplemented by reference TRBV7-2 and TRBJ1-1, the full variable domain reads GAGVSQSPSNKVTEKGKDVELRCDPISGHTALYWYRQSLGQGLEFLIYFQGNSAPDKSGLPSDRFSAERTGGSVSTLTIQRTQQEDSAVYLCASSLLGGNTEAFFGQGTRLTVV.